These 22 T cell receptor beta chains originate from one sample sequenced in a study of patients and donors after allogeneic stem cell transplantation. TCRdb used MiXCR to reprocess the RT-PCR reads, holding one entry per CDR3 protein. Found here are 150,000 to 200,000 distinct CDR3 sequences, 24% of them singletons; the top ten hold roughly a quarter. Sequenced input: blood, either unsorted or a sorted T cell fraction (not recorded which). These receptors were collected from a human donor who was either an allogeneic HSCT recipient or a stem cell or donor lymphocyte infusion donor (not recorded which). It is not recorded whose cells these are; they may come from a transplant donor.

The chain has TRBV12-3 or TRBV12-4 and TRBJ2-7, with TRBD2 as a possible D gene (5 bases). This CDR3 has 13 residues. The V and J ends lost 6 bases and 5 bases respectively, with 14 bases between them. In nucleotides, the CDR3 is TGTGCCAGCAGCAAAACTAGTTTTGACGAGCAGTACTTC. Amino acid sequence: CASSKTSFDEQYF.

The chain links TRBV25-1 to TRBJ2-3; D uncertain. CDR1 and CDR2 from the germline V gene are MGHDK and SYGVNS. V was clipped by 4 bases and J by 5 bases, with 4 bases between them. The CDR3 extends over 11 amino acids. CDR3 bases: TGTGCCAGCAGTGTTGAAGATACGCAGTATTTT. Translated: CASSVEDTQYF.

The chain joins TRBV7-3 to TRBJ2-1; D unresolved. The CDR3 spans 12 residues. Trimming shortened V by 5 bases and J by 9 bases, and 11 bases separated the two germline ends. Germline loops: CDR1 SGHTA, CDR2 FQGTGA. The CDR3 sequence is CASSPNTGEQFF. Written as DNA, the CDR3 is TGTGCCAGCAGCCCGAATACGGGTGAGCAGTTCTTC. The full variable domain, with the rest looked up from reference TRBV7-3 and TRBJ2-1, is GAGVSQTPSNKVTEKGKYVELRCDPISGHTALYWYRQSLGQGPEFLIYFQGTGAADDSGLPNDRFFAVRPEGSVSTLKIQRTERGDSAVYLCASSPNTGEQFFGPGTRLTVL.

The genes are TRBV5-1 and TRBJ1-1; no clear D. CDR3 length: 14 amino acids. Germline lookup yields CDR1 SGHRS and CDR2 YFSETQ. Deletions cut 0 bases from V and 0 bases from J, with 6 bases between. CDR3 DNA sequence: TGCGCCAGCAGCTTGGCTTGGTTGAACACTGAAGCTTTCTTT. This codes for CASSLAWLNTEAFF.

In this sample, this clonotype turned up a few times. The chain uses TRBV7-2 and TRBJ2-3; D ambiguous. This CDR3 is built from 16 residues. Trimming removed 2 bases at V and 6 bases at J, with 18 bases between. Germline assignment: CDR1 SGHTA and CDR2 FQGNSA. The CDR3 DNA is TGTGCCAGCAGCTTACCCAGGAGCACGGTGGGGGATACGCAGTATTTT. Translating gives CASSLPRSTVGDTQYF.

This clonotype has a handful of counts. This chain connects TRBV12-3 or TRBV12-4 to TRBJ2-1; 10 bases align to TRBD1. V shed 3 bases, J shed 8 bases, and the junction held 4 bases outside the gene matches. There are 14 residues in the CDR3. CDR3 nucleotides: TGTGCCAGCAGTTTTCGGACAGGGGGTCATGAGCAGTTCTTC. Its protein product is CASSFRTGGHEQFF.

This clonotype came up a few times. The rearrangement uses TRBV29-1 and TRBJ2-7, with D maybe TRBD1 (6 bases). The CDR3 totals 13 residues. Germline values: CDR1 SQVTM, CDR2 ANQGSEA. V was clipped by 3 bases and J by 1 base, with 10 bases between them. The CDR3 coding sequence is TGCAGCGTTGAGCTGGACAGTTCCTACGAGCAGTACTTC. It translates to CSVELDSSYEQYF.

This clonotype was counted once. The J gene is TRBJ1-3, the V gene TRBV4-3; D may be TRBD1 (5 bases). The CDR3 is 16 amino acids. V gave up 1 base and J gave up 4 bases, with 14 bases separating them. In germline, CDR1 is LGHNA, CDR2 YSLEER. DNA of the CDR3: TGCGCCAGCAGCCAAGTCGCCGGGGGAGGCGGAAACACCATATATTTT. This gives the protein CASSQVAGGGGNTIYF.

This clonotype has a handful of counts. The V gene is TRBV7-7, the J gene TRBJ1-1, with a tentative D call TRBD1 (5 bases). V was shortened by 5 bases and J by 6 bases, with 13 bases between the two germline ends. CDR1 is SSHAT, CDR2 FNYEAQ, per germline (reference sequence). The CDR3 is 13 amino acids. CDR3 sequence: CASSPGTRAEAFF. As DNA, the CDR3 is TGTGCCAGCAGCCCCGGGACCAGGGCTGAAGCTTTCTTT.

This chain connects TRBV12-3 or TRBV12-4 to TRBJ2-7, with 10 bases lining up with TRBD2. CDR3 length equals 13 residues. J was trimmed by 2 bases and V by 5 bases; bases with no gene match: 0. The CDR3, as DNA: TGTGCCAGCAGTACTAGCGGGGCCTACGAGCAGTACTTC. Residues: CASSTSGAYEQYF.

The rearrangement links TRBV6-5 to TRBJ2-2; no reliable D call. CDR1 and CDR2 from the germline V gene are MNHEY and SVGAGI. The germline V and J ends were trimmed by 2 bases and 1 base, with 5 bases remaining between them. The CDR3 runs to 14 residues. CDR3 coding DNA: TGTGCCAGCAGTTACGCCCGGAACACCGGGGAGCTGTTTTTT. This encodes CASSYARNTGELFF.

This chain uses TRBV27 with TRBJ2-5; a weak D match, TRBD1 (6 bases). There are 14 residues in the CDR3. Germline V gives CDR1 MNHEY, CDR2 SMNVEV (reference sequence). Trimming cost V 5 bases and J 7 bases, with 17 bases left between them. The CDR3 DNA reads TGTGCCAGCAGTATCCTGACAGGAGAAAGGACCCAGTACTTC. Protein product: CASSILTGERTQYF.

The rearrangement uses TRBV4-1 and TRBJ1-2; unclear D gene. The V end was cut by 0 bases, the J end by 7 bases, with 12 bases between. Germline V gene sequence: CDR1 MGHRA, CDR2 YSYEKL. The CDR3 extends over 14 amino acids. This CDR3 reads CASSQDHGRGGYTF. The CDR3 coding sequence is TGCGCCAGCAGCCAAGACCATGGGCGCGGTGGCTACACCTTC.

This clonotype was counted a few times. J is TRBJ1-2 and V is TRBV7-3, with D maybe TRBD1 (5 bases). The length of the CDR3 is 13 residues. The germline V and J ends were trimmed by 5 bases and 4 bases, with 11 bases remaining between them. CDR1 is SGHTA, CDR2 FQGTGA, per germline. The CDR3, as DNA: TGTGCCAGCAGCCACGACGGGGGCTATGGCTACACCTTC. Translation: CASSHDGGYGYTF.

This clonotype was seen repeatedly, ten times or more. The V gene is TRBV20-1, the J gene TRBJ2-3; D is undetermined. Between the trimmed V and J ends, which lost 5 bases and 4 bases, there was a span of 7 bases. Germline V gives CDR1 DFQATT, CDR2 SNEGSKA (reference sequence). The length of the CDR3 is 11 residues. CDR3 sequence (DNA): TGCAGTGCTCTATACGCAGATACGCAGTATTTT. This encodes CSALYADTQYF.

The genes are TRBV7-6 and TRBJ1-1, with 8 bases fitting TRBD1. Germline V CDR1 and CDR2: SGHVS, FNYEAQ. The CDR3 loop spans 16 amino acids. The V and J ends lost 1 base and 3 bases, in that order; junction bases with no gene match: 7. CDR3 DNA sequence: TGTGCCAGCAGCTTAGAGCAGGGGGCATTTGACACTGAAGCTTTCTTT. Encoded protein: CASSLEQGAFDTEAFF. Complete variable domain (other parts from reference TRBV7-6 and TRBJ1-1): GAGVSQSPRYKVTKRGQDVALRCDPISGHVSLYWYRQALGQGPEFLTYFNYEAQQDKSGLPNDRFSAERPEGSISTLTIQRTEQRDSAMYRCASSLEQGAFDTEAFFGQGTRLTVV.

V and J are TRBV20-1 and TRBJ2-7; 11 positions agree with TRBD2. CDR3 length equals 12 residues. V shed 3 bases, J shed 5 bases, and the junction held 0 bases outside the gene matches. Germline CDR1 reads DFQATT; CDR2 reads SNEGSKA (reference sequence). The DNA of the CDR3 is TGCAGTGCTAGGGGACTAGCGGACGAGCAGTACTTC. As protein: CSARGLADEQYF.

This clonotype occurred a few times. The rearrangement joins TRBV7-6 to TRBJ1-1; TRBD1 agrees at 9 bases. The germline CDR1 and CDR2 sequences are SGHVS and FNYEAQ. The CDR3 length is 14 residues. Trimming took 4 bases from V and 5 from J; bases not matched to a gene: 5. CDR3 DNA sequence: TGTGCCAGCAGCTCAGGACAGGGGATTACTGAAGCTTTCTTT. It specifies CASSSGQGITEAFF.

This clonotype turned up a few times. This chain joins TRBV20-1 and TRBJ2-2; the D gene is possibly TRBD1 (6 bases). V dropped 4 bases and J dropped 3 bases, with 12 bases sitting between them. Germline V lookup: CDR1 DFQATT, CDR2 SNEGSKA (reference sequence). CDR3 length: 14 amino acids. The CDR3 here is CSATTGLHTGELFF. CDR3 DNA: TGCAGTGCTACGACAGGTCTCCACACCGGGGAGCTGTTTTTT.

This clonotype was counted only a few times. Here the CDR3 reads CASSQDERPYEQYF. The CDR3 bases are TGCGCCAGCAGCCAAGATGAGCGTCCCTACGAGCAGTACTTC. The chain couples TRBV4-1 to TRBJ2-7, with D unclear. V was cut by 0 bases and J by 2 bases, with 8 bases left in between. The germline gives CDR1 MGHRA, CDR2 YSYEKL. This CDR3 region has 14 residues.

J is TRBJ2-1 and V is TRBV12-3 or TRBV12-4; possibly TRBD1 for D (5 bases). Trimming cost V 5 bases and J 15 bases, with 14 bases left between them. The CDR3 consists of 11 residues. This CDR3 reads CASSPSQGLFF. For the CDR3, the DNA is TGTGCCAGCAGTCCAAGCCAGGGTTTGTTCTTC.

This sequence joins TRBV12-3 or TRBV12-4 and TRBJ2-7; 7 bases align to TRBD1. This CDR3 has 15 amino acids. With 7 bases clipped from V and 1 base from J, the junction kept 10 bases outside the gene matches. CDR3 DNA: TGTGCCAGCACCCTGGGACAGCAAGGTTCCTACGAGCAGTACTTC. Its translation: CASTLGQQGSYEQYF.